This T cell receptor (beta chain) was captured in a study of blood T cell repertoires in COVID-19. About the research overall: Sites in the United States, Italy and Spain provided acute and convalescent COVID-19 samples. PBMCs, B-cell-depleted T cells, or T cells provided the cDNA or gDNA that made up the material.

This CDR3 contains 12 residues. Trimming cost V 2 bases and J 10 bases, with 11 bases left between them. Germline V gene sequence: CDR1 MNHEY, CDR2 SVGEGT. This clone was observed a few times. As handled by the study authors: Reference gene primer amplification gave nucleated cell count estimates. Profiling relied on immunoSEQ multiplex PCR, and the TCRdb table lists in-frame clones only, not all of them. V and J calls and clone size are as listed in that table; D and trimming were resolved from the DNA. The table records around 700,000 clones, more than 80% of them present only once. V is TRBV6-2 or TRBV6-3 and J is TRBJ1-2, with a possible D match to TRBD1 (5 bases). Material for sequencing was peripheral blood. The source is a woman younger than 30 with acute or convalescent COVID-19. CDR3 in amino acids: CASSYGGYDYTF. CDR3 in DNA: TGTGCCAGCAGTTACGGGGGGTACGACTACACCTTC.